This T cell receptor (beta chain) stems from a study of OX40 agonist ivuxolimab in advanced cancers. Study overall: A partial response was reached by three patients: one with hepatocellular carcinoma and two with cutaneous melanoma.

Notes on the study in general: Dosing at 0.1 to 3.0 mg/kg was accompanied by clonal expansion of CD4+ and CD8+ blood T cells by week 6.

Looked up from germline, CDR1 is MNHEY and CDR2 is SMNVEV (reference sequence). V gave up 6 bases and J gave up 6 bases; unmatched junction bases: 2. The CDR3 is made up of 13 amino acids. Details on this clone: Its specificity is unknown.

Produced via immunoSEQ multiplex PCR; TCRdb's table is partial and in-frame only. There are 71,000 or so clones in the sample; 86% occur only once, and just over 0.75% lies in the top ten. The V and J genes are TRBV27 and TRBJ2-4, with 10 bases identical to TRBD1. The receptor's source is an adult with an advanced solid tumor such as melanoma, head and neck, liver or kidney cancer. The sequences come from CD4+ or CD8+ T cells sorted from blood, collected in a trial of the OX40 agonist ivuxolimab. DNA for the CDR3: TGTGCCAGCAGGGGACAGGGGTTAAACATTCAGTACTTC. Translation: CASRGQGLNIQYF.